This T cell receptor (beta chain) was sequenced for a study of shared clonotypes between healthy human individuals. The ends were cut back, 10 bases at V and 5 bases at J, with 20 bases in the middle. Germline V gene sequence: CDR1 SEHNR, CDR2 FQNEAQ (reference sequence). This CDR3 region has 14 residues. The data were produced by immunoSEQ multiplex PCR, yet TCRdb's version contains in-frame clones alone and is incomplete. The sample lists millions of clones; 85% to 95% were seen once. The rearrangement uses TRBV7-9 and TRBJ1-2; D is uncertain. This TCR came from a man in his late teens or twenties in good health. Sequences were obtained from naive CD4+ T cells sorted from blood. Regarding subset: CD45RA+ positively selected. The CDR3 DNA reads as TGTGCCACCGGGAATGAGGCAGCATTTTATGGCTACACCTTC. Amino acids: CATGNEAAFYGYTF.